The count of the clone carrying this T cell receptor (beta chain) is one. This sample is part of a study of blood T cell repertoires in COVID-19. Study-level background: Acute-phase and convalescent COVID-19 samples originated in the United States, Italy and Spain. PBMCs, B-cell-depleted T cells, or T cells provided the cDNA or gDNA that made up the material.

Germline trimming cut 4 bases from V and 8 bases from J; bases unmatched to any gene: 12. CDR1 and CDR2 (germline): WNHNN, SYGVQD (reference sequence). This CDR3 comprises 16 residues. Original handling: Reference gene primer amplification in the assay estimated nucleated cell counts. Clones were read by immunoSEQ multiplex PCR, and TCRdb kept only the in-frame ones, dropping some. That table is the source of V, J and clone size, and D and trimming were worked out from the DNA. This table holds 200,000 to 250,000 clones, about 87% found once. The chain combines TRBV10-1 with TRBJ1-2; TRBD1 agrees at 11 bases. The sequence was obtained from a man aged 55 to 70 with acute or convalescent COVID-19. Sample: peripheral blood. The CDR3 DNA is TGCGCCAGCAGTGGATGGACAGGGGGCCTAACTTGGGGCTACACCTTC. Translation gives CASSGWTGGLTWGYTF.